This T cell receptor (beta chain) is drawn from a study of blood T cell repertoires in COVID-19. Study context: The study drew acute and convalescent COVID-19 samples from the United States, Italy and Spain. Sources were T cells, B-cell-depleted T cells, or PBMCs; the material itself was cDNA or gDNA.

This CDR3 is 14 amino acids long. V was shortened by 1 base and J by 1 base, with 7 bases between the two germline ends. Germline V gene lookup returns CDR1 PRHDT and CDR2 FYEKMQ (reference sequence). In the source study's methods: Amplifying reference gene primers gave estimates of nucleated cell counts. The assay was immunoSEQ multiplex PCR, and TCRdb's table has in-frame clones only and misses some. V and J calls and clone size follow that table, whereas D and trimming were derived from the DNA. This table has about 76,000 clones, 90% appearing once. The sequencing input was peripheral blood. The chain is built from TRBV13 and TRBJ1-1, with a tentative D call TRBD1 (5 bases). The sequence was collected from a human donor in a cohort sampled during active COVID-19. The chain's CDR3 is CASSLEQANTEAFF. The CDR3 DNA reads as TGTGCCAGCAGCTTAGAACAGGCGAACACTGAAGCTTTCTTT.